This T cell receptor beta chain was identified in a study of cytomegalovirus exposure and HLA in healthy donors. The study's findings and limits: Donor immune exposure was known only as CMV serostatus. Analysis performed later found 16,951 TCR beta sequences associated with HLA alleles at 0.05 false discovery rate.

CDR3 length: 14 amino acids. From germline, CDR1 is ENHRY and CDR2 SYGVKD. Trimming shortened V by 5 bases and J by 4 bases, and 14 bases separated the two germline ends. For this clone: Its antigen is not known.

Amplification used 60 Vbeta primers and 13 Jbeta primers. TCRdb's copy holds only in-frame clones and misses some; the assay was immunoSEQ multiplex PCR. The sample comprises approximately 110,000 clones, 77% of which are singletons, and 10% to 15% rests with the top ten. Donors consisted of healthy bone marrow donors. Sequenced input: PBMCs. The sequence was collected from a woman between 35 and 50 years old in good health and CMV-seropositive. This rearrangement joins TRBV10-3 to TRBJ2-5, with a possible D match to TRBD1 (5 bases). CDR3 sequence reads: CAISPPDTPETQYF. The CDR3 DNA reads as TGTGCCATCAGTCCACCGGACACCCCAGAGACCCAGTACTTC.